Below, 18 T cell receptor beta chains from the same sample are listed, as sequenced in a study of T cell repertoires and HLA-DP antigens. These receptors have no identified antigens. Method: immunoSEQ multiplex PCR; TCRdb's copy keeps in-frame clones and lacks some. The sample consists of 75,000 to 90,000 clones, approximately 86% of them appearing once. The specimen was CD4+ T cells from PBMCs. These receptors originate from a man aged 50 or older in good health and CMV-seronegative.

V is TRBV30 and J is TRBJ2-3, with 9 bases lining up with TRBD2. Germline values: CDR1 GTSNPN, CDR2 SVGIG (reference sequence). Trimming took 0 bases from V and 3 from J; bases not matched to a gene: 10. The CDR3 has 17 residues. CDR3 DNA sequence: TGTGCCTGGAGTGTACGGTCTAGCGGGGTCAAAACAGATACGCAGTATTTT. This translates into CAWSVRSSGVKTDTQYF.

The chain carries TRBV19 and TRBJ1-5; 7 nucleotides line up with TRBD1. V was pared by 4 bases and J by 3 bases, with 9 bases of the junction left unmatched. Per the germline V gene, CDR1 is LNHDA and CDR2 is SQIVND (reference sequence). This CDR3 has 16 amino acids. CDR3 bases: TGTGCCAGTAGTAGCCCAAGGGGGCGACCCAATCAGCCCCAGCATTTT. Translating it yields CASSSPRGRPNQPQHF.

This clone was observed once. The genes are TRBV19 and TRBJ2-7; D perhaps matches TRBD1 (6 bases). This CDR3 contains 15 residues. Trimming took 4 bases from V and 3 from J, leaving 16 bases between them. Germline CDR1 and CDR2: LNHDA and SQIVND (reference sequence). The CDR3 loop is CASSKGDIQIYEQYF. The CDR3, as DNA: TGTGCCAGTAGTAAGGGGGATATTCAAATCTACGAGCAGTACTTC.

This clone has a single count. The V gene is TRBV19, the J gene TRBJ1-5; no clear D gene. The CDR3 runs to 20 residues. CDR1 is LNHDA and CDR2 is SQIVND in the germline V gene (reference sequence). V shed 3 bases and J shed 1 base, with 25 bases lying between them. CDR3 region: CASSILSSSPSFGSNQPQHF. The CDR3 DNA reads as TGTGCCAGTAGTATCCTTTCATCGTCCCCCTCATTTGGAAGCAATCAGCCCCAGCATTTT. Filled out from reference TRBV19 and TRBJ1-5, the complete variable domain reads DGGITQSPKYLFRKEGQNVTLSCEQNLNHDAMYWYRQDPGQGLRLIYYSQIVNDFQKGDIAEGYSVSREKKESFPLTVTSAQKNPTAFYLCASSILSSSPSFGSNQPQHFGDGTRLSIL.

The chain combines TRBV6-6 with TRBJ1-5, with a tentative D call TRBD1 (5 bases). Germline V lookup: CDR1 MNHNY, CDR2 SVGAGI (reference sequence). This CDR3 comprises 15 residues. The ends were cut back, 2 bases at V and 3 bases at J, with 11 bases in the middle. In nucleotides, the CDR3 is TGTGCCAGCAGTTACGGGGGTGGAACCAATCAGCCCCAGCATTTT. It translates to CASSYGGGTNQPQHF.

The chain is built from TRBV6-5 and TRBJ1-6, with D maybe TRBD1 (5 bases). The CDR3 runs to 16 residues. CDR1 and CDR2 (germline): MNHEY, SVGAGI. V was cut by 3 bases and J by 7 bases, with 16 bases left in between. In DNA, the CDR3 is TGTGCCAGCAGTTATGGCCAGGGCCCACGAAATTCACCCCTCCACTTT. Amino acid sequence: CASSYGQGPRNSPLHF.

This chain connects TRBV7-9 to TRBJ2-5; no clear D. Germline-derived CDR1 and CDR2 are SEHNR and FQNEAQ (reference sequence). This CDR3 is built from 12 residues. V lost 1 base to trimming and J lost 5 bases, with 5 bases between them. The CDR3 DNA follows: TGTGCCAGCAGCTTAGGTGTGGAGACCCAGTACTTC. Its protein is CASSLGVETQYF.

The genes are TRBV14 and TRBJ2-6; no firm D call. Germline V gene sequence: CDR1 SGHDN, CDR2 FVKESK. V dropped 1 base and J dropped 0 bases, with 7 bases sitting between them. The CDR3 is made up of 16 amino acids. The CDR3 nucleotides are TGTGCCAGCAGCCAAGGCAGCTACTCTGGGGCCAACGTCCTGACTTTC. Its protein product is CASSQGSYSGANVLTF.

The CDR3 here is CASGSGVVPHNEQFF. The CDR3 DNA follows: TGTGCTAGTGGCTCAGGGGTAGTCCCCCACAATGAGCAGTTCTTC. This chain connects TRBV12-5 to TRBJ2-1; D is possibly TRBD1 (6 bases). The V gene lost 6 bases and the J gene lost 5 bases, with 17 bases spanning the gap. The CDR3 is 15 residues long. The germline CDR1 and CDR2 sequences are LGHNT and FRNRAP. The complete variable domain, with remaining parts taken from reference TRBV12-5 and TRBJ2-1, reads DARVTQTPRHKVTEMGQEVTMRCQPILGHNTVFWYRQTMMQGLELLAYFRNRAPLDDSGMPKDRFSAEMPDATLATLKIQPSEPRDSAVYFCASGSGVVPHNEQFFGPGTRLTVL.

V and J are TRBV5-4 and TRBJ2-3; D might be TRBD1 (5 bases). CDR1 SGHNT and CDR2 YYREEE come from the germline V gene (reference sequence). Trimming stripped 4 bases from V and 0 bases from J, with 12 bases between. This CDR3 is 15 amino acids long. CDR3 sequence: CASSDLGVSTDTQYF. CDR3 nucleotide sequence: TGTGCCAGCAGCGACTTAGGGGTGAGCACAGATACGCAGTATTTT.

The gene calls are TRBV19 and TRBJ1-4, with TRBD1 identical over 7 bases. After removal of 6 bases from V and 4 bases from J, the junction contained 5 bases not matched to a gene. Looked up from germline, CDR1 is LNHDA and CDR2 is SQIVND (reference sequence). This CDR3 is built from 14 residues. CDR3: CASSPGTVNEKLFF. CDR3 nucleotides: TGTGCCAGTAGCCCCGGGACAGTTAATGAAAAACTGTTTTTT.

The genes are TRBV2 and TRBJ2-3; D not resolved. This CDR3 contains 14 residues. From germline, CDR1 is SNHLY and CDR2 FYNNEI. Trimming cost V 7 bases and J 4 bases, with 15 bases left between them. CDR3 DNA sequence: TGTGCCAGCACCCGATACAGCCCGGCAGATACGCAGTATTTT. Amino acid sequence: CASTRYSPADTQYF.

This chain joins TRBV6-1 and TRBJ1-5; TRBD1 is a possible D gene (6 bases). V lost 7 bases to trimming and J lost 0 bases, with 13 bases between them. Looked up from germline, CDR1 is MNHNS and CDR2 is SASEGT. The CDR3 runs 15 residues. The CDR3 nucleotides are TGTGCCAGCAACCTAGGACAGTATAGCAATCAGCCCCAGCATTTT. It codes for CASNLGQYSNQPQHF.

The chain combines TRBV18 with TRBJ1-2, with TRBD1 as a possible D gene (6 bases). Trimming shortened V by 3 bases and J by 0 bases, and 14 bases separated the two germline ends. The CDR3 runs to 16 residues. CDR1 is KGHSH and CDR2 is LQKENI in the germline V gene. CDR3 in amino acids: CASSPRTETSNYGYTF. CDR3 coding DNA: TGTGCCAGCTCACCGCGGACAGAAACTTCTAACTATGGCTACACCTTC.

V and J are TRBV2 and TRBJ2-1, with a possible D match to TRBD2 (5 bases). CDR1 is SNHLY and CDR2 is FYNNEI in the germline V gene. V was clipped by 2 bases and J by 9 bases, with 14 bases between them. The CDR3 has 14 residues. CDR3 region: CASSENRVGSEQFF. CDR3 DNA sequence: TGTGCCAGCAGTGAAAATCGGGTAGGGAGTGAGCAGTTCTTC. The whole variable domain, filled in from reference TRBV2 and TRBJ2-1, reads EPEVTQTPSHQVTQMGQEVILRCVPISNHLYFYWYRQILGQKVEFLVSFYNNEISEKSEIFDDQFSVERPDGSNFTLKIRSTKLEDSAMYFCASSENRVGSEQFFGPGTRLTVL.

V gene TRBV19 combines with J gene TRBJ1-5; D unresolved. The CDR3 length is 12 residues. Germline V CDR1 and CDR2: LNHDA, SQIVND (reference sequence). V dropped 7 bases and J dropped 4 bases, with 8 bases sitting between them. Here the CDR3 reads CASTLRNQPQHF. DNA of the CDR3: TGTGCCAGTACTTTAAGAAATCAGCCCCAGCATTTT.

The genes are TRBV6-5 and TRBJ1-1; 7 bases align to TRBD1. V shed 6 bases and J 2 bases; nucleotides not matched to a gene: 6. There are 14 residues in the CDR3. Germline V lookup: CDR1 MNHEY, CDR2 SVGAGI. The CDR3 DNA reads TGTGCCAGCAGAACGGGACAGCCTAACACTGAAGCTTTCTTT. Translation: CASRTGQPNTEAFF.

This clone appeared a single time. The V and J genes are TRBV13 and TRBJ2-7, with 13 bases fitting TRBD2. Germline-derived CDR1 and CDR2 are PRHDT and FYEKMQ (reference sequence). Trimming at V came to 4 bases and at J to 3 bases, leaving 3 bases not matched to a gene. The CDR3 spans 15 residues. The CDR3: CASSSTSGGVYEQYF. The CDR3 nucleotides read TGTGCCAGCAGCTCCACTAGCGGGGGGGTCTACGAGCAGTACTTC.